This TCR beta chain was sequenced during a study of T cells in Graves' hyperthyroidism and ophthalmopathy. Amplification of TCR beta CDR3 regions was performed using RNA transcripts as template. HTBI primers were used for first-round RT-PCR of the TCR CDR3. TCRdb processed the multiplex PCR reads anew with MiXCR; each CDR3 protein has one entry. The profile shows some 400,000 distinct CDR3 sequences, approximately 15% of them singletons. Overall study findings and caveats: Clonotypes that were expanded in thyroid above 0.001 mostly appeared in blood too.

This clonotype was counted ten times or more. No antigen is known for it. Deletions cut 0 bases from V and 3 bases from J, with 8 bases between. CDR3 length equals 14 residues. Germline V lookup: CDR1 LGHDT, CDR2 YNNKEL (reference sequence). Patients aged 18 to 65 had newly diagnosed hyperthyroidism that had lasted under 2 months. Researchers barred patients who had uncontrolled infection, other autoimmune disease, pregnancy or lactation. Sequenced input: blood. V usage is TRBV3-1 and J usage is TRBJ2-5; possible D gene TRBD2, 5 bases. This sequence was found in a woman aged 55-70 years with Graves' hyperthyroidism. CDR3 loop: CASSQEGGEETQYF. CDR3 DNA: TGTGCCAGCAGCCAAGAAGGAGGAGAAGAGACCCAGTACTTC.